These 21 T cell receptor beta chains came from one sample sequenced in a study of PD-L1 blockade in urothelial cancer. Time point defined: pretreatment peripheral blood. Measured with immunoSEQ multiplex PCR; TCRdb has only the in-frame clones, and not every one. The sample yields almost 90,000 clones, roughly 89% seen once. Specimen: PBMCs, collected around atezolizumab (anti-PD-L1) treatment. The receptors originated from a man between 60 and 70 years old with urothelial cancer.

The CDR3: CASSYGQTGDTQYF. The CDR3 region has the DNA TGTGCCAGCAGTTACGGGCAAACTGGAGATACGCAGTATTTT. The V gene is TRBV6-5, the J gene TRBJ2-3; D gene uncertain. This CDR3 spans 14 amino acids. Germline V CDR1 and CDR2: MNHEY, SVGAGI. V was pared by 2 bases and J by 5 bases, with 11 bases between.

The CDR3 nucleotides read TGCGCCAGCAGCCGAGCCGTCGGGACTAGCGGATACAATGAGCAGTTCTTC. Its protein is CASSRAVGTSGYNEQFF. The rearrangement links TRBV4-3 to TRBJ2-1, with 11 nucleotides matching TRBD2. Per the germline V gene, CDR1 is LGHNA and CDR2 is YSLEER. CDR3 length: 17 amino acids. Trimming at V came to 4 bases and at J to 4 bases, leaving 9 bases not matched to a gene.

This chain uses TRBV7-2 with TRBJ2-3, with 8 bases identical to TRBD2. Per the germline V gene, CDR1 is SGHTA and CDR2 is FQGNSA. The CDR3 has 17 amino acids. Unmatched junction bases numbered 13, after V lost 4 bases and J lost 4 bases. CDR3 protein: CASSSGKRERSADTQYF. CDR3 nucleotide sequence: TGTGCCAGCAGCTCCGGGAAGCGGGAGCGATCGGCAGATACGCAGTATTTT.

The genes are TRBV6-6 and TRBJ1-5, with D hard to call. Germline CDR1 and CDR2: MNHNY and SVGAGI (reference sequence). The CDR3 sequence is 14 residues long. V lost 2 bases to trimming and J lost 6 bases, with 11 bases between them. The CDR3 coding sequence is TGTGCCAGCAGTTACCCCGGGGAGTTTCAGCCCCAGCATTTT. Encoded protein: CASSYPGEFQPQHF.

V usage is TRBV5-1 and J usage is TRBJ2-5, with D perhaps TRBD1 (6 bases). The CDR3 loop spans 16 amino acids. Trimming stripped 0 bases from V and 1 base from J, with 13 bases between. Germline V gene sequence: CDR1 SGHRS, CDR2 YFSETQ. DNA of the CDR3: TGCGCCAGCAGCTTGGGGACAGCGCAACCCCAAGAGACCCAGTACTTC. This gives the protein CASSLGTAQPQETQYF.

There are a few counts of this clone. The chain joins TRBV9 to TRBJ2-4, with a tentative D call TRBD2 (6 bases). CDR1 is SGDLS, CDR2 YYNGEE, per germline. V was shortened by 3 bases and J by 9 bases, with 13 bases between the two germline ends. The CDR3 loop spans 13 amino acids. The CDR3 spells CASSDHEGGIQYF. The CDR3 DNA sequence: TGTGCCAGCAGCGACCACGAGGGAGGCATTCAGTACTTC.

V and J are TRBV7-9 and TRBJ2-1; a possible D gene is TRBD1 (6 bases). Germline loops: CDR1 SEHNR, CDR2 FQNEAQ (reference sequence). This CDR3 is built from 11 residues. V was cut by 5 bases and J by 9 bases, with 8 bases left in between. The chain's CDR3 is CASSTGFEQFF. CDR3 coding DNA: TGTGCCAGCAGCACAGGGTTTGAGCAGTTCTTC.

In nucleotides, the CDR3 is TGTGCCAGCAGTAGAGGGTGGGACGAGCAGTACTTC. This sequence encodes CASSRGWDEQYF. The V and J genes are TRBV2 and TRBJ2-7, with a tentative D call TRBD2 (5 bases). The germline V gene has CDR1 SNHLY and CDR2 FYNNEI. This CDR3 spans 12 amino acids. The V end was cut by 5 bases, the J end by 5 bases, with 10 bases between.

The gene calls are TRBV11-2 and TRBJ1-2; 7 nucleotides align to TRBD1. V dropped 0 bases and J dropped 8; count of bases not matched to a gene: 0. The CDR3 contains 12 residues. Per the germline V gene, CDR1 is SGHAT and CDR2 is FQNNGV. Written as DNA, the CDR3 is TGTGCCAGCAGCTTAGACAGGGGGGGCTACACCTTC. Protein: CASSLDRGGYTF.

The J gene is TRBJ1-1, the V gene TRBV27, with TRBD1 matching over 7 bases. The CDR3 totals 13 residues. V gave up 5 bases and J gave up 4 bases; unmatched junction bases: 4. In germline, CDR1 is MNHEY, CDR2 SMNVEV (reference sequence). The CDR3 DNA sequence: TGTGCCAGCAGTGAGAGGGGGCCCACTGAAGCTTTCTTT. Protein product: CASSERGPTEAFF.

The chain carries TRBV19 and TRBJ2-7, with D possibly matching TRBD2 (6 bases). CDR1 and CDR2 (germline): LNHDA, SQIVND (reference sequence). V shed 6 bases and J shed 5 bases, with 17 bases lying between them. This CDR3 is built from 14 residues. The CDR3 loop reads CASSPGWRADEQYF. The CDR3, as DNA: TGTGCCAGTAGCCCCGGCTGGAGGGCGGACGAGCAGTACTTC. Supplemented by reference TRBV19 and TRBJ2-7, the full variable domain reads DGGITQSPKYLFRKEGQNVTLSCEQNLNHDAMYWYRQDPGQGLRLIYYSQIVNDFQKGDIAEGYSVSREKKESFPLTVTSAQKNPTAFYLCASSPGWRADEQYFGPGTRLTVT.

The chain carries TRBV30 and TRBJ1-2; no definite D call. V was cut by 6 bases and J by 4 bases, with 18 bases left in between. This CDR3 spans 14 amino acids. Germline V gene lookup returns CDR1 GTSNPN and CDR2 SVGIG (reference sequence). This chain's CDR3 is CACVITVSLYGYTF. The DNA for the CDR3 is TGTGCCTGTGTTATCACGGTCTCCCTCTATGGCTACACCTTC.

In its sample, this clone was seen a few times. The rearrangement uses TRBV29-1 and TRBJ1-1; 7 bases fit TRBD1. Per the germline V gene, CDR1 is SQVTM and CDR2 is ANQGSEA. There are 15 residues in the CDR3. J was trimmed by 5 bases and V by 6 bases; bases with no gene match: 15. The CDR3 DNA follows: TGCAGCGTCCAGGGGATAACAGGGGTGAGGACTGAAGCTTTCTTT. Amino acid sequence: CSVQGITGVRTEAFF.

The chain is built from TRBV5-1 and TRBJ2-5, with TRBD2 matching 10 bases. Germline CDR1 SGHRS, CDR2 YFSETQ. The CDR3 extends over 16 amino acids. V lost 4 bases, J lost 5 bases, and 11 bases stayed unmatched. This CDR3 is CASSLQPSGRGETQYF. In DNA form, the CDR3 reads TGCGCCAGCAGCCTACAGCCTAGCGGGAGAGGGGAGACCCAGTACTTC.

The chain uses TRBV30 and TRBJ2-5; a possible D gene is TRBD1 (7 bases). This CDR3 comprises 12 residues. V lost 7 bases to trimming and J lost 4 bases, with 13 bases between them. Germline loops: CDR1 GTSNPN, CDR2 SVGIG (reference sequence). The CDR3 DNA is TGTGCCTCAAACAGGGGAGGAGAGACCCAGTACTTC. It is translated as CASNRGGETQYF.

In this sample, this clone turned up a few times. The chain has TRBV7-2 and TRBJ1-1; D is possibly TRBD1 (5 bases). Between the trimmed V and J ends, which lost 4 bases and 1 base, there was a span of 10 bases. The CDR3 consists of 14 residues. Germline values: CDR1 SGHTA, CDR2 FQGNSA. The CDR3 here is CASSYDRSNTEAFF. The CDR3 nucleotides read TGTGCCAGCAGCTATGACAGATCGAACACTGAAGCTTTCTTT. The full variable domain, completed using reference TRBV7-2 and TRBJ1-1, is GAGVSQSPSNKVTEKGKDVELRCDPISGHTALYWYRQSLGQGLEFLIYFQGNSAPDKSGLPSDRFSAERTGGSVSTLTIQRTQQEDSAVYLCASSYDRSNTEAFFGQGTRLTVV.

V and J are TRBV2 and TRBJ1-6, with 8 bases that match TRBD1. CDR3 length: 14 residues. V was clipped by 7 bases and J by 8 bases; unmatched bases: 7. Germline V CDR1 and CDR2: SNHLY, FYNNEI. In DNA form, the CDR3 reads TGTGCCAGCATGCAAGGACAGGGAGATTCACCCCTCCACTTT. Its translation: CASMQGQGDSPLHF.

The chain links TRBV10-3 to TRBJ1-2; TRBD1 matches 8 bases. Germline V gene data show CDR1 as ENHRY and CDR2 as SYGVKD. CDR3 size: 14 residues. Trimming at V came to 6 bases and at J to 6 bases, leaving 9 bases not matched to a gene. CDR3 coding DNA: TGTGCCATCAGAATATCAGGGGGCGACGATGGCTACACCTTC. Protein: CAIRISGGDDGYTF.

CDR3 in amino acids: CASSPPAGGPTQYF. CDR3 nucleotide sequence: TGTGCCAGCTCACCACCGGCGGGAGGGCCGACGCAGTATTTT. This chain uses TRBV18 with TRBJ2-3; 9 nucleotides match TRBD2. CDR1 is KGHSH, CDR2 LQKENI, per germline. The CDR3 covers 14 residues. J lost 9 bases, V lost 0 bases, and 4 bases had no gene match. Complete variable domain (other parts from reference TRBV18 and TRBJ2-3): NAGVMQNPRHLVRRRGQEARLRCSPMKGHSHVYWYRQLPEEGLKFMVYLQKENIIDESGMPKERFSAEFPKEGPSILRIQQVVRGDSAAYFCASSPPAGGPTQYFGPGTRLTVL.

The rearrangement uses TRBV7-8 and TRBJ2-7, with 9 bases fitting TRBD2. Trimming removed 5 bases from V and 0 bases from J; junction bases left unmatched: 5. The CDR3 is made up of 15 amino acids. Germline loops: CDR1 SGHVS, CDR2 FQNEAQ. The CDR3 nucleotides are TGTGCCAGCAGCCGAGCGGGGGGTCACTCCTACGAGCAGTACTTC. This codes for CASSRAGGHSYEQYF.

The chain carries TRBV7-2 and TRBJ2-2; a possible D gene is TRBD2 (7 bases). CDR3 length equals 15 residues. Germline values: CDR1 SGHTA, CDR2 FQGNSA. Trimming left V 5 bases short and J 7 bases short, with 17 bases between. CDR3 coding DNA: TGTGCCAGCAGCCTAAGGCGGGGGCGCGTCGGGGAGCTGTTTTTT. Its translation is CASSLRRGRVGELFF.